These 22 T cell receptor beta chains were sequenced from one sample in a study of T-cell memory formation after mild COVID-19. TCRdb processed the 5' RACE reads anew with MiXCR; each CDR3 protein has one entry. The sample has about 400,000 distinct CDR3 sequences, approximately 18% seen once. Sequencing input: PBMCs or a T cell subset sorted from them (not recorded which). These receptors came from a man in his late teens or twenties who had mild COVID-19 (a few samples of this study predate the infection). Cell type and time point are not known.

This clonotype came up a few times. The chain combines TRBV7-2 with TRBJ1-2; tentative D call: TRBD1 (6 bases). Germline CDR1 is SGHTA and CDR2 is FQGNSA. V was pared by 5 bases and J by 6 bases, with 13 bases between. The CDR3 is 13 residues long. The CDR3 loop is CASSPQGIHGYTF. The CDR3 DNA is TGTGCCAGCAGCCCCCAGGGGATCCATGGCTACACCTTC.

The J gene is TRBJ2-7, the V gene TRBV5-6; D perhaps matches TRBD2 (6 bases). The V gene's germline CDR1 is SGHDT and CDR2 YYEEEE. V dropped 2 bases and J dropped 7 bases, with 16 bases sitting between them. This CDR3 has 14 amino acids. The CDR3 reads CASSLRRGFEEQYF. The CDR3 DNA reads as TGTGCCAGCAGCTTAAGGAGGGGATTTGAAGAGCAGTACTTC.

The CDR3 coding sequence is TGTGCCAGCAGCCAAGATAAAATGAACACTGAAGCTTTCTTT. Translation: CASSQDKMNTEAFF. The V call is TRBV3-1, the J call TRBJ1-1; D is unclear. The CDR3 has 14 amino acids. The V end lost 0 bases, the J end lost 0 bases, and 5 bases lay between the germline ends. Germline V CDR1 and CDR2: LGHDT, YNNKEL (reference sequence).

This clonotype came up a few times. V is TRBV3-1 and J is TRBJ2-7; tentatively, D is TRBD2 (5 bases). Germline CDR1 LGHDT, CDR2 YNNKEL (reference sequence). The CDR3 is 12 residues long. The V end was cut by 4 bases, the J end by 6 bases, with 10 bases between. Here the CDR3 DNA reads TGTGCCAGCAGCCGGGGAGCCGGCGAGCAGTACGTC. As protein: CASSRGAGEQYV.

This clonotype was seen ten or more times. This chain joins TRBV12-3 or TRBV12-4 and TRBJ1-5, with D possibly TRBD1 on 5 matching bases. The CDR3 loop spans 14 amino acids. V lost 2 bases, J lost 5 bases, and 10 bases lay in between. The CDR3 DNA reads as TGTGCCAGCAGTTTATCGGGGGGATATCAGCCCCAGCATTTT. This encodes CASSLSGGYQPQHF.

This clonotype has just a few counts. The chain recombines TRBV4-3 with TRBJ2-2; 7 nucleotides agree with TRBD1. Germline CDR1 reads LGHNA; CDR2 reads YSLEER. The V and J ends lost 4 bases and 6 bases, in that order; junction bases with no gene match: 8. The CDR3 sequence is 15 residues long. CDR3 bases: TGCGCCAGCAGCCCGCGGACGCAGGGGGCCGGGGAGCTGTTTTTT. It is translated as CASSPRTQGAGELFF.

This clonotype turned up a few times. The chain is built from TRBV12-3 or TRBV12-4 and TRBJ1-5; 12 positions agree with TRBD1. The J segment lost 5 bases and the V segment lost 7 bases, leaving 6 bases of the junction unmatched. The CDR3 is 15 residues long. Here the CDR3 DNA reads TGTGCCAGCAAGCCGGGACAGGGGGCCTATCAGCCCCAGCATTTT. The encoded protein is CASKPGQGAYQPQHF.

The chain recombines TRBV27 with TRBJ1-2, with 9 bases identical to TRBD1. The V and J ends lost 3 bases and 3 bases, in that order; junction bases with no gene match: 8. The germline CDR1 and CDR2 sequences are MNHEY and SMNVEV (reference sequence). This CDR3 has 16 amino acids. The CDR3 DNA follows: TGTGCCAGCAGTTTCACCGGGACAGGGTATTACTATGGCTACACCTTC. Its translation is CASSFTGTGYYYGYTF.

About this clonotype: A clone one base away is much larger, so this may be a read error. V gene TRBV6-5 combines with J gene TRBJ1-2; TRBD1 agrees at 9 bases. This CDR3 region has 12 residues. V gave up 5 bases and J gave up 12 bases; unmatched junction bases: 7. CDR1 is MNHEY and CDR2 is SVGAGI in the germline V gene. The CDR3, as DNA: TGTGCCAGCAGTCCGGGACAGGGTCGCAACACCTTC. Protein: CASSPGQGRNTF.

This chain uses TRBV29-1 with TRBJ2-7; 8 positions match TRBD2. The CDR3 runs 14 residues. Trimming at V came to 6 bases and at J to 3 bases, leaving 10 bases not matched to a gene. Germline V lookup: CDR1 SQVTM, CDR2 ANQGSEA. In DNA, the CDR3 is TGCAGCGTCCGGCCAGCGGGAGACCTCTACGAGCAGTACTTC. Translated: CSVRPAGDLYEQYF.

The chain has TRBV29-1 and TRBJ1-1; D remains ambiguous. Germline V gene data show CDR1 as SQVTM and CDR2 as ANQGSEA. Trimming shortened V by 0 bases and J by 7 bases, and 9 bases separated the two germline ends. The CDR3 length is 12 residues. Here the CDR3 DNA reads TGCAGCGTTGAAGATATCGCGCTTGAAGCTTTCTTT. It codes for CSVEDIALEAFF.

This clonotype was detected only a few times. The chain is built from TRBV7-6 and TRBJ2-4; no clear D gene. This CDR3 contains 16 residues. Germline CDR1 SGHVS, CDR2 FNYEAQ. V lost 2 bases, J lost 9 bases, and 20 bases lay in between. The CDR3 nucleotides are TGTGCCAGCAGCTTACATGGCGACGCCCTACGAGGCATTCAGTACTTC. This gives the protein CASSLHGDALRGIQYF.

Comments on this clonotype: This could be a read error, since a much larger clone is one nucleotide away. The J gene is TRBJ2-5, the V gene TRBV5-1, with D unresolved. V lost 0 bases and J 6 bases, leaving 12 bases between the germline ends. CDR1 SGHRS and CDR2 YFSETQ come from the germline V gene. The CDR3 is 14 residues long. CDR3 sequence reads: CASSLDGVGKTQYF. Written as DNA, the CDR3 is TGCGCCAGCAGCTTGGATGGGGTGGGGAAGACCCAGTACTTC.

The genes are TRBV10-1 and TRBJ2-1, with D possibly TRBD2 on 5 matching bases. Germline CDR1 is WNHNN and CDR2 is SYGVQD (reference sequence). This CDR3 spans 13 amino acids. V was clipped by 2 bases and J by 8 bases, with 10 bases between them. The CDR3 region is CASSENLEDEQFF. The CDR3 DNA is TGCGCCAGCAGTGAGAATTTGGAGGATGAGCAGTTCTTC.

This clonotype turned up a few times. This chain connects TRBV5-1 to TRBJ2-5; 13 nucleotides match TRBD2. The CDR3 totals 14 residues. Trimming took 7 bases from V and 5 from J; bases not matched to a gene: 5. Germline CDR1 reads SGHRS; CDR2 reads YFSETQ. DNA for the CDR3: TGCGCCAGCGGGGGACTAGCGGGGATGGAGACCCAGTACTTC. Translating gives CASGGLAGMETQYF.

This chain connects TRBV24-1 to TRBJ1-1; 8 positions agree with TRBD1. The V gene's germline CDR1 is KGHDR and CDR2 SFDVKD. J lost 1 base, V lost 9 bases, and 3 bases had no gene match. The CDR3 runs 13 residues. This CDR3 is CATPGTGNTEAFF. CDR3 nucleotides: TGTGCCACCCCCGGGACAGGGAACACTGAAGCTTTCTTT.

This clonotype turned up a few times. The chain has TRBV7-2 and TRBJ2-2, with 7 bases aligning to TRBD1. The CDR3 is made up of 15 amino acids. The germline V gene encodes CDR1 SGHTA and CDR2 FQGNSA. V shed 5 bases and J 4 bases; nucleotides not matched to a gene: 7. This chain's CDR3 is CASSPGTARTGELFF. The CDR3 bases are TGTGCCAGCAGCCCAGGGACAGCTCGCACCGGGGAGCTGTTTTTT.

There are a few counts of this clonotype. CDR3 region: CASSRQGSSYNEQFF. Here the CDR3 DNA reads TGTGCCAGTAGTCGACAGGGGAGCTCCTACAATGAGCAGTTCTTC. This rearrangement joins TRBV19 to TRBJ2-1, with 8 bases aligning to TRBD1. The germline gives CDR1 LNHDA, CDR2 SQIVND (reference sequence). The V segment lost 5 bases and the J segment 0 bases; nucleotides outside the gene matches: 3. This CDR3 contains 15 residues.

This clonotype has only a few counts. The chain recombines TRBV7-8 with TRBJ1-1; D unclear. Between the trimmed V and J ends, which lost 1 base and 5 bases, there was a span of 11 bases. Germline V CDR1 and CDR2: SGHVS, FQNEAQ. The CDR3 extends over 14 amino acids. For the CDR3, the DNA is TGTGCCAGCAGCTTAGTCTGGGGAGGTACTGAAGCTTTCTTT. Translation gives CASSLVWGGTEAFF.

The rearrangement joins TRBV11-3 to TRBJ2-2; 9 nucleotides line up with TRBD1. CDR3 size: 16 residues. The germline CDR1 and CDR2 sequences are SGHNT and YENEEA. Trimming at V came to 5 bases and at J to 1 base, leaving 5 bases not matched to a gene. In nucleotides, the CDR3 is TGTGCCAGCAGCGCCCGACAGGGGGAGAACACCGGGGAGCTGTTTTTT. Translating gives CASSARQGENTGELFF.

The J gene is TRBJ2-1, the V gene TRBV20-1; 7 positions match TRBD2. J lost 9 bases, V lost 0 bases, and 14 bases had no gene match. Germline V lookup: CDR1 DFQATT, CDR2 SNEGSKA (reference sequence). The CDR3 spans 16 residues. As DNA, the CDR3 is TGCAGTGCTAGAGATGGGGCGGGAGTAGTATGGAGTGAGCAGTTCTTC. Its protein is CSARDGAGVVWSEQFF.

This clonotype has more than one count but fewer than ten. CDR3 in DNA: TGTGCCAGCTCACCAGTAACTAGCTCCTACGAGCAGTACGTC. Encoded protein: CASSPVTSSYEQYV. The chain recombines TRBV18 with TRBJ2-7; a possible D gene is TRBD2 (5 bases). The CDR3 totals 14 residues. Germline CDR1 is KGHSH and CDR2 is LQKENI. Trimming shortened V by 2 bases and J by 0 bases, and 8 bases separated the two germline ends.